The 6 T cell receptor beta chains listed next were all sequenced from one sample in a study of cytomegalovirus exposure and HLA in healthy donors. PCR employed 60 Vbeta and 13 Jbeta primers. Profiled with immunoSEQ multiplex PCR; TCRdb holds only in-frame clones, not every one. The repertoire holds about 140,000 clones, with about 72% as singletons. What was sequenced was PBMCs. These receptors all stem from a man in his forties in good health and CMV-seronegative.

The chain uses TRBV5-1 and TRBJ2-3; 13 positions match TRBD2. The CDR3 runs 16 residues. Germline CDR1 SGHRS, CDR2 YFSETQ. V was clipped by 1 base and J by 5 bases; unmatched bases: 4. CDR3 in amino acids: CASSLTSGGAIDTQYF. CDR3 bases: TGCGCCAGCAGCTTGACTAGCGGGGGGGCGATAGATACGCAGTATTTT.

The rearrangement joins TRBV13 to TRBJ2-5; 16 bases line up with TRBD2. This CDR3 contains 17 residues. The trim removed 5 bases at V and 5 bases at J, leaving 8 bases unmatched. Germline lookup yields CDR1 PRHDT and CDR2 FYEKMQ (reference sequence). CDR3 nucleotide sequence: TGTGCCAGCAGCGGCGGGACTAGCGGGGGGGCCGTGGAGACCCAGTACTTC. It yields the protein CASSGGTSGGAVETQYF.

The J gene is TRBJ1-5, the V gene TRBV28; 10 bases fit TRBD1. V lost 6 bases and J lost 1; bases outside the gene matches: 12. Germline V gene lookup returns CDR1 MDHEN and CDR2 SYDVKM. The CDR3 runs 18 residues. CDR3: CASSLPGTGVGSNQPQHF. CDR3 coding DNA: TGTGCCAGCAGCTTACCTGGGACAGGGGTTGGGAGCAATCAGCCCCAGCATTTT.

This chain connects TRBV4-2 to TRBJ2-3; TRBD2 matches 7 bases. The CDR3 runs to 18 residues. CDR1 is LGHNA, CDR2 YNFKEQ, per germline. Germline trimming cut 0 bases from V and 1 base from J; bases unmatched to any gene: 10. The CDR3 region is CASSQDAVGLVGTDTQYF. DNA for the CDR3: TGTGCCAGCAGCCAAGACGCGGTAGGACTAGTTGGCACAGATACGCAGTATTTT.

This clone has more than one count but fewer than ten. This chain links TRBV15 with TRBJ2-7, with D possibly TRBD1 on 6 matching bases. The CDR3 has 16 residues. Germline lookup yields CDR1 LNHNV and CDR2 YYDKDF (reference sequence). The V end lost 4 bases, the J end lost 5 bases, and 21 bases lay between the germline ends. CDR3: CATSKLETGSKDEQYF. CDR3 DNA: TGTGCCACCAGCAAATTAGAGACAGGTAGTAAGGACGAGCAGTACTTC.

This chain connects TRBV4-3 to TRBJ2-7; TRBD2 matches at 9 bases. The germline V gene encodes CDR1 LGHNA and CDR2 YSLEER. The V gene end was trimmed by 4 bases and the J gene end by 1 base; junction bases not matched to a gene: 5. The CDR3 length is 15 residues. The CDR3 DNA reads TGCGCCAGCAGCCGAAAGCGGGAGGCTTCCTACGAGCAGTACTTC. It yields the protein CASSRKREASYEQYF.